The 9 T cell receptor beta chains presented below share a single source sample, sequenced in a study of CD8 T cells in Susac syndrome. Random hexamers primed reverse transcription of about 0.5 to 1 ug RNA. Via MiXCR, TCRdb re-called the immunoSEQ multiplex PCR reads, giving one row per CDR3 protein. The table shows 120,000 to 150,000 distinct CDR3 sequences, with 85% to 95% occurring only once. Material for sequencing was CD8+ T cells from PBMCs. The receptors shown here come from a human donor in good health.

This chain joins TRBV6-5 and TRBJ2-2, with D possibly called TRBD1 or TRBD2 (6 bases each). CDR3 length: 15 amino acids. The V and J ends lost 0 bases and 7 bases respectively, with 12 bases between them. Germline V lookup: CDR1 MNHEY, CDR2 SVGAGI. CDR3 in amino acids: CASSYSGGAGGELFF. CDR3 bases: TGTGCCAGCAGTTACTCGGGGGGCGCAGGCGGGGAGCTGTTTTTT.

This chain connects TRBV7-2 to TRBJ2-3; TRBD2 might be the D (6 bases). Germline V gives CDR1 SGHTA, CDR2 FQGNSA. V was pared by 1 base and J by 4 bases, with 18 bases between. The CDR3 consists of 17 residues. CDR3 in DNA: TGTGCCAGCAGCTTAGTCGCTCTAGCGCAAGCGGCAGATACGCAGTATTTT. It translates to CASSLVALAQAADTQYF.

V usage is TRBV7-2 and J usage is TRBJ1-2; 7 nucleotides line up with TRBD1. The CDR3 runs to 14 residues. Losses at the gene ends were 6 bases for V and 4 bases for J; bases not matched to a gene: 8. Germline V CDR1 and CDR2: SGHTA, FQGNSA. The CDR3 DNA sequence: TGTGCCAGCAGGAGGGGGCGCGGTGGCTATGGCTACACCTTC. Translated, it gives CASRRGRGGYGYTF.

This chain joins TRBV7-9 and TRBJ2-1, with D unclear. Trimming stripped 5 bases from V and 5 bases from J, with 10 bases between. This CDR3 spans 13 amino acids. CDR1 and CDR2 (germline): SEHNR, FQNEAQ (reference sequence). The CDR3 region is CASSNLNDNEQFF. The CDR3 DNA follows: TGTGCCAGCAGCAACTTAAACGACAATGAGCAGTTCTTC.

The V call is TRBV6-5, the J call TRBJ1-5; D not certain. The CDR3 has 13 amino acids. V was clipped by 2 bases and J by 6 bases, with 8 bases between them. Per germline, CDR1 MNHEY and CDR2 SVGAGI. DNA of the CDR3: TGTGCCAGCAGTTACGGCGAGCGTCAGCCCCAGCATTTT. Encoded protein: CASSYGERQPQHF.

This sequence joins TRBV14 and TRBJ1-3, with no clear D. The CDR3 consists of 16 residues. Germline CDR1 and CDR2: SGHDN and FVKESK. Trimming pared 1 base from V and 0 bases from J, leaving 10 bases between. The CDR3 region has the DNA TGTGCCAGCAGCCAAGTGGCCAGGCCCTCTGGAAACACCATATATTTT. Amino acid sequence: CASSQVARPSGNTIYF.

CDR3 DNA sequence: TGTGCCTGGGCGACAGGGATGAGCGCTGAAGCTTTCTTT. This codes for CAWATGMSAEAFF. The genes are TRBV30 and TRBJ1-1; 7 nucleotides agree with TRBD1. The length of the CDR3 is 13 residues. Germline values: CDR1 GTSNPN, CDR2 SVGIG (reference sequence). The trim removed 5 bases at V and 6 bases at J, leaving 9 bases unmatched. Full variable domain (missing parts from reference TRBV30 and TRBJ1-1): SQTIHQWPATLVQPVGSPLSLECTVEGTSNPNLYWYRQAAGRGLQLLFYSVGIGQISSEVPQNLSASRPQDRQFILSSKKLLLSDSGFYLCAWATGMSAEAFFGQGTRLTVV.

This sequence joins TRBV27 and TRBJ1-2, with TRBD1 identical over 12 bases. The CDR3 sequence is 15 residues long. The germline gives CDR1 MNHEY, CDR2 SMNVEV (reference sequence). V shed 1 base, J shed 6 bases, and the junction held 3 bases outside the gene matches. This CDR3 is CASSLFGTGGNGYTF. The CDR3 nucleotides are TGTGCCAGCAGTTTATTCGGGACAGGGGGCAATGGCTACACCTTC.

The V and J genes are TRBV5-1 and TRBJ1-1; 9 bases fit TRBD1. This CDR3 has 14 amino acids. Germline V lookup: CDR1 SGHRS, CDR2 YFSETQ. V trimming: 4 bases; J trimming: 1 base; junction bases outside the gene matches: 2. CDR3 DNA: TGCGCCAGCAGCGTGGACAGGGGGAACACTGAAGCTTTCTTT. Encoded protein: CASSVDRGNTEAFF. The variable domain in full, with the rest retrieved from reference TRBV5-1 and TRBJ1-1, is KAGVTQTPRYLIKTRGQQVTLSCSPISGHRSVSWYQQTPGQGLQFLFEYFSETQRNKGNFPGRFSGRQFSNSRSEMNVSTLELGDSALYLCASSVDRGNTEAFFGQGTRLTVV.